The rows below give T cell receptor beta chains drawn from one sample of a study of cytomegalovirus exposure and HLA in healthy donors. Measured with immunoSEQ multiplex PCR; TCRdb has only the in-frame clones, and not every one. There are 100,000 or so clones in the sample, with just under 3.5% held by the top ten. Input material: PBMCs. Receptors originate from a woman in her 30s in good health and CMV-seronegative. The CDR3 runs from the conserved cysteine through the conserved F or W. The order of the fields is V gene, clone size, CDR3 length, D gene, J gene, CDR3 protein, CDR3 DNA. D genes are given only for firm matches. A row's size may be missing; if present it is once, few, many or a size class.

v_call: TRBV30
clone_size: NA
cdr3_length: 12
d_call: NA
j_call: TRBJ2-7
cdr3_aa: CAWATVSYEQYF
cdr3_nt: TGTGCCTGGGCGACAGTCTCCTACGAGCAGTACTTC

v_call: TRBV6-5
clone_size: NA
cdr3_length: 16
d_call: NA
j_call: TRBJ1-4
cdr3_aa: CASSYGAGGTNEKLFF
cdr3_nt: TGTGCCAGCAGTTACGGGGCCGGGGGGACTAATGAAAAACTGTTTTTT

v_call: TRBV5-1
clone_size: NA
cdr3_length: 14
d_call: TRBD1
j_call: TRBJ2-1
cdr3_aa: CASIRDRVPDEQFF
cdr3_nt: TGCGCCAGCATCCGGGACAGGGTCCCCGATGAGCAGTTCTTC

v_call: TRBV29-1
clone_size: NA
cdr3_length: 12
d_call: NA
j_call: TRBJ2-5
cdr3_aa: CSVDERQETQYF
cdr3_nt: TGCAGCGTTGACGAGAGGCAAGAGACCCAGTACTTC

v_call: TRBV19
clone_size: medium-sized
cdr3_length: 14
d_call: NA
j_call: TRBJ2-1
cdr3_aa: CASSSRGGYNEQFF
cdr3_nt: TGTGCCAGTAGTAGCAGGGGAGGGTACAATGAGCAGTTCTTC

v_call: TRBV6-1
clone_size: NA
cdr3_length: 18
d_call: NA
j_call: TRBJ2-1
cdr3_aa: CASSERILRRGPYNEQFF
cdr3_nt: TGTGCCAGCAGTGAAAGGATCCTTCGGCGGGGGCCATACAATGAGCAGTTCTTC

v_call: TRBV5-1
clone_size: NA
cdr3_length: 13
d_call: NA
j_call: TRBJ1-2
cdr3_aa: CASSLDGEIGYTF
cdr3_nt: TGCGCCAGCAGTCTCGACGGGGAGATTGGCTACACCTTC

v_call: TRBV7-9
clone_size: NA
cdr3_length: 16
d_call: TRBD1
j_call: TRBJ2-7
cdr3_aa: CASSLVAGTDSYEQYF
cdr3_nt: TGTGCCAGCAGCTTAGTAGCCGGGACAGACTCCTACGAGCAGTACTTC

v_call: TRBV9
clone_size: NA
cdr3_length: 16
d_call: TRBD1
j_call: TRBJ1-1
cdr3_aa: CASSLAVGTGDTEAFF
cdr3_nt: TGTGCCAGCAGCCTCGCCGTCGGGACAGGGGACACTGAAGCTTTCTTT

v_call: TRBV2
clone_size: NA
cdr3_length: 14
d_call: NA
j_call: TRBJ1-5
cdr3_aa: CASSELREGQPQHF
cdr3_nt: TGTGCCAGCAGTGAACTAAGGGAGGGCCAGCCCCAGCATTTT

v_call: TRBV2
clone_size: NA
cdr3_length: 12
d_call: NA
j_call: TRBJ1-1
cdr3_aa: CARARGNTEAFF
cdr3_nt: TGTGCCCGCGCCCGAGGGAACACTGAAGCTTTCTTT

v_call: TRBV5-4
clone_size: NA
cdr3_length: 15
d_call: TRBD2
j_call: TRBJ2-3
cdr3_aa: CASSPVGGGTDTQYF
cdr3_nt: TGTGCCAGCAGTCCCGTGGGCGGGGGAACAGATACGCAGTATTTT

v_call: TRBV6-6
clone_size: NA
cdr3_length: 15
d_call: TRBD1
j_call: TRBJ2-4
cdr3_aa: CASSLGQGLKNIQYF
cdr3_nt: TGTGCCAGCAGCCTCGGACAGGGACTTAAAAACATTCAGTACTTC

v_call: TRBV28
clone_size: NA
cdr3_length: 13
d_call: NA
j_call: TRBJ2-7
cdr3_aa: CASSLRRSYEQYF
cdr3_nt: TGTGCCAGCAGTTTAAGGCGGAGCTACGAGCAGTACTTC

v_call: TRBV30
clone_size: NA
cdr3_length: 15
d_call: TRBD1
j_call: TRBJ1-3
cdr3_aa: CAWRLSGTVGNTIYF
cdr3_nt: TGTGCCTGGAGGTTGAGTGGGACAGTCGGAAACACCATATATTTT

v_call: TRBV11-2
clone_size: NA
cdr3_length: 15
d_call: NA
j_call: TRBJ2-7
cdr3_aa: CASSINRALGYEQYF
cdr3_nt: TGTGCCAGCAGCATTAACAGGGCCCTCGGCTACGAGCAGTACTTC

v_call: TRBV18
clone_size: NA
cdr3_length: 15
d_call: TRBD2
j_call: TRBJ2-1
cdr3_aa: CASSPGLAEYNEQFF
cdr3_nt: TGTGCCAGCTCACCGGGACTAGCGGAATACAATGAGCAGTTCTTC

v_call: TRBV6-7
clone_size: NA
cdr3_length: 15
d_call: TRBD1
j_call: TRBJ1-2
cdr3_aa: CASSYDRGLNYGYTF
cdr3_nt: TGTGCCAGCAGTTACGACAGGGGGCTTAACTATGGCTACACCTTC

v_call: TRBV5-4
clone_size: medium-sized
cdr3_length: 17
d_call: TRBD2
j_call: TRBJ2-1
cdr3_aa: CASSLVSSGGVYNEQFF
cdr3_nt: TGTGCCAGCAGCTTGGTATCTAGCGGAGGGGTGTACAATGAGCAGTTCTTC

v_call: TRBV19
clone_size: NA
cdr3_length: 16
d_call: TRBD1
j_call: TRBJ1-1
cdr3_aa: CANSKRQGALVTEAFF
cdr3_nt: TGTGCCAATAGTAAAAGACAGGGGGCGTTGGTCACTGAAGCTTTCTTT

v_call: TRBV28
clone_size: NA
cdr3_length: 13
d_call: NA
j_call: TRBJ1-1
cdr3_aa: CASSFGRNTEAFF
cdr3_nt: TGTGCCAGCAGTTTCGGGAGGAACACTGAAGCTTTCTTT

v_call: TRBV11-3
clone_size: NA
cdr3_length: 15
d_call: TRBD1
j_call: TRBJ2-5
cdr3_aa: CASSPDRGPQETQYF
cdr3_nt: TGTGCCAGCAGCCCCGACAGGGGACCTCAAGAGACCCAGTACTTC

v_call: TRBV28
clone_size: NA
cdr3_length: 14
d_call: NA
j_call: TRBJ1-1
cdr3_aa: CASSPRGIKTEAFF
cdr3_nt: TGTGCCAGCAGTCCTCGGGGAATAAAGACTGAAGCTTTCTTT

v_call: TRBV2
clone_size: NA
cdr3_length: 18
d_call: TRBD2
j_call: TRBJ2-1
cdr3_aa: CASSEAVMTSGNEYEQFF
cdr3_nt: TGTGCCAGCAGTGAAGCGGTGATGACTAGCGGGAACGAATATGAGCAGTTCTTC

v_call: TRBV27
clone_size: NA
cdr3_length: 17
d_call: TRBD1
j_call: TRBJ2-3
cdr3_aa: CASSFLPGQGYGDTQYF
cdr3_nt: TGTGCCAGCAGTTTCCTGCCGGGACAGGGATACGGGGATACGCAGTATTTT

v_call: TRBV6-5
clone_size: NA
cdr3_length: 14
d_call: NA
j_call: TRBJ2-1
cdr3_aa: CASSYSSQGNEQFF
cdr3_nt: TGTGCCAGCAGTTACTCTAGCCAGGGCAATGAGCAGTTCTTC

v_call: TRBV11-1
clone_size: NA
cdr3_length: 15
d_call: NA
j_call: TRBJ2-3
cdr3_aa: CASSLVEGDPDTQYF
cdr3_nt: TGTGCCAGCAGCTTAGTTGAGGGGGACCCAGATACGCAGTATTTT

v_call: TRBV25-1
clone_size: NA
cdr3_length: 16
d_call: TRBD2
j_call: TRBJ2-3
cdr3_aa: CASSALTSGGSDTQYF
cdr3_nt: TGTGCCAGCAGTGCCCTGACTAGCGGGGGCTCAGATACGCAGTATTTT

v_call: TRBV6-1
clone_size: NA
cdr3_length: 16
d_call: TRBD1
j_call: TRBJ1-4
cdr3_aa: CASSGGDRGFNEKLFF
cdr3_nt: TGTGCCAGCAGTGGAGGGGACAGGGGATTTAATGAAAAACTGTTTTTT